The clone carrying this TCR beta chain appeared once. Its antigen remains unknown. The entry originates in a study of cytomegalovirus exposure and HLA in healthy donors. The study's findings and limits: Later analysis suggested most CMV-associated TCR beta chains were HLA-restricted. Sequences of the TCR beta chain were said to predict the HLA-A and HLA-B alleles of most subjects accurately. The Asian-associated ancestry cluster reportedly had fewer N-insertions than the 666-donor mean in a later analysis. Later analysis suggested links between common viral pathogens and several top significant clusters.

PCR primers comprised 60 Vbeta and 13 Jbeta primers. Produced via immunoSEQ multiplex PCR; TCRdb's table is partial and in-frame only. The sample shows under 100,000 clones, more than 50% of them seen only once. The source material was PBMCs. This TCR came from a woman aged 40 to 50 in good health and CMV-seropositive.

CDR3 DNA: TGTGCCAGCCGCCGCTCGACTAGCGGGAGGGGCGAGCAGTACTTC. It specifies CASRRSTSGRGEQYF. The chain carries TRBV28 and TRBJ2-7; 14 nucleotides match TRBD2. Germline V CDR1 and CDR2: MDHEN, SYDVKM. Germline trimming cut 8 bases from V and 6 bases from J; bases unmatched to any gene: 9. This CDR3 spans 15 amino acids.